The present T cell receptor (beta chain) was sequenced within a study of T cells in women clearing cervical HPV infection. Study details: Control women cleared a single incident HPV16 infection within 12 months. Study-wide points: TRBV6-7 abundance was lower in cases than controls (around 0.1% versus 0.15%). Richness plus V gene abundances separated cases from controls with AUC 0.7 to 0.9.

Prevalent HPV16 infections were excluded; only incident single HPV16 infections included. The CDR3 spans 13 residues. V lost 3 bases to trimming and J lost 5 bases, with 14 bases between them. Germline lookup yields CDR1 DFQATT and CDR2 SNEGSKA (reference sequence). Note on this clone: Antigen specificity is unknown. The CDR3 extends 3 residues past the end of the read, so its final part is completed from the germline J gene.

Produced via immunoSEQ multiplex PCR; TCRdb's table is partial and in-frame only. The sample has roughly 48,000 clones. The sequence derives from a woman aged 18 to 75 with a cervical HPV16 infection that either progressed to CIN3+ or cleared (not recorded which). The chain employs TRBV20-1 and TRBJ2-7, with a possible D match to TRBD1 (7 bases). The sample consisted of blood buffy coat. Here the CDR3 reads CSASGGGYDEQYF. The sequenced part of the CDR3 DNA is TGCAGTGCTAGTGGAGGGGGCTATGACGAG.